A selection of T cell receptor beta chains follows, all from one sample in a study of blood T cells in healthy people across ages. TCRdb processed the 5' RACE reads anew with MiXCR; each CDR3 protein has one entry. The sample has approximately 810,000 distinct CDR3 sequences; roughly 26% are singletons. The sequencing sample was made of blood. The source of these receptors is a woman of 80 years or more in good health. Each CDR3 is given with its conserved first and last residue. The order of the fields is J gene, clone size, D gene, V gene, CDR3 protein, CDR3 DNA. A D gene is named only where the DNA matches it firmly. Expanded clones are given a class, and other clones once, few, many or no size at all.

TRBJ2-7	many	NA	TRBV6-2/TRBV6-3	CASSPGAAAMRAGRKDYEQYF	TGTGCCAGCTCGCCTGGGGCGGCAGCAATGAGAGCAGGGCGGAAGGACTACGAGCAGTACTTC
TRBJ2-5	many	NA	TRBV24-1	CATSDATGYQETQYF	TGTGCCACCAGTGATGCCACAGGGTACCAAGAGACCCAGTACTTC
TRBJ1-6	few	NA	TRBV12-3/TRBV12-4	CASSPWGVISYNSPLHF	TGTGCCAGCAGTCCCTGGGGGGTGATCTCCTATAATTCACCCCTCCACTTT
TRBJ1-2	many	NA	TRBV20-1	CSAHLPLNYGYTF	TGCAGTGCTCACCTTCCACTTAACTATGGCTACACCTTC
TRBJ2-3	NA	NA	TRBV5-1	CASSLGRAVGADTQYF	TGCGCCAGCAGCCTGGGACGAGCGGTTGGCGCAGATACGCAGTATTTT
TRBJ2-5	many	TRBD2	TRBV3-1	CASSPGGGIKTQYF	TGTGCCAGCAGCCCGGGCGGGGGGATAAAGACCCAGTACTTC
TRBJ1-5	NA	NA	TRBV18	CASSTTVGNNQPQHF	TGTGCCAGCTCAACCACCGTTGGCAACAATCAGCCCCAGCATTTT
TRBJ2-1	NA	NA	TRBV12-3/TRBV12-4	CASSSVQGYEQFF	TGTGCCAGCAGTTCCGTCCAGGGGTATGAGCAGTTCTTC
TRBJ2-3	NA	NA	TRBV5-1	CASSLGQLYSTDTQYF	TGCGCCAGCAGCTTGGGGCAGTTATATAGCACAGATACGCAGTATTTT
TRBJ1-2	few	NA	TRBV3-1	CASSPTSLYGYTF	TGTGCCAGCAGCCCCACGTCCCTCTATGGCTACACCTTC
TRBJ2-5	NA	NA	TRBV11-2	CASSRTATRETQYF	TGTGCCAGCAGCCGCACAGCGACCCGGGAGACCCAGTACTTC
TRBJ1-6	many	NA	TRBV24-1	CATSDLTRTVENSPLHF	TGTGCCACCAGTGATTTAACGCGGACGGTCGAGAATTCACCCCTCCACTTT
TRBJ2-7	NA	NA	TRBV5-1	CASSPKTASYEQYF	TGCGCCAGCAGCCCAAAGACAGCATCCTACGAGCAGTACTTC